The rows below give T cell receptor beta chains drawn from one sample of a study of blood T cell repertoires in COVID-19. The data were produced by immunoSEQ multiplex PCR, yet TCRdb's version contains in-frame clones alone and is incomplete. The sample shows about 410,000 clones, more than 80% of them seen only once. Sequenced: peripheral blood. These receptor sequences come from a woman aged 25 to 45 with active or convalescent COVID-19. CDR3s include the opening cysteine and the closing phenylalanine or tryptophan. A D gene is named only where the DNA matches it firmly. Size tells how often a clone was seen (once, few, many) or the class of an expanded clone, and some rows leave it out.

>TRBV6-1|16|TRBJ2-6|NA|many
TGTGCCAGCAGTGAACGGGGTCTCTCTGGGGCCAACGTCCTGACTTTC
CASSERGLSGANVLTF
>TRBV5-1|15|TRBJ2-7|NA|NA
TGCGCCAGCAGCTTGGAGGAGAAACTGGGTACTCAGCAGTACTTC
CASSLEEKLGTQQYF
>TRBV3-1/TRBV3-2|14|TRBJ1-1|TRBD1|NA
TGTGCCAGCAGCCAAGGGACAGGGGGGCTTGAAGCTTTCTTT
CASSQGTGGLEAFF
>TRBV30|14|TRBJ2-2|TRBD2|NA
TGTGCCTGGAGTTTTGGCGGGAGTACCGGGGAGCTGTTTTTT
CAWSFGGSTGELFF
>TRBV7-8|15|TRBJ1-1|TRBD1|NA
TGTGCCAGCATCCAACAGGGGGTGGCAAACACTGAAGCTTTCTTT
CASIQQGVANTEAFF
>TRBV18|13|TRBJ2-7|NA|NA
TGTGCCAGCTCACCGGGGGGTTCCTACGAGCAGTACTTC
CASSPGGSYEQYF
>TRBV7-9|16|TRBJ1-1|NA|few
TGTGCCAGCAGCTGGCTTTGGGGAGGGGAGAACACTGAAGCTTTCTTT
CASSWLWGGENTEAFF
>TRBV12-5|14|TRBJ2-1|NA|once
TGTGCTAGTGGTTTGCATCCAGGGTACAATGAGCAGTTCTTC
CASGLHPGYNEQFF
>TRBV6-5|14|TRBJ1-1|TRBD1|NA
TGTGCCAGCAGTACAGGGGGCGCGAACACTGAAGCTTTCTTT
CASSTGGANTEAFF
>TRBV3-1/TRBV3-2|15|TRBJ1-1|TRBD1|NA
TGTGCCAGCAGCCCGGGGACAGGGATGAACACTGAAGCTTTCTTT
CASSPGTGMNTEAFF
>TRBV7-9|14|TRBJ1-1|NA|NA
TGTGCCAGCAGGTTGATGACAGAGAACACTGAAGCTTTCTTT
CASRLMTENTEAFF
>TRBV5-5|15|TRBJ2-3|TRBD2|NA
TGTGCCAGCAGCGCACTAGCGGGAGGTTCAGATACGCAGTATTTT
CASSALAGGSDTQYF
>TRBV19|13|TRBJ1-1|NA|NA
TGTGCCACCCAGATGACAGTGAACACTGAAGCTTTCTTT
CATQMTVNTEAFF
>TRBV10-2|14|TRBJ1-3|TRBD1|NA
TGCGCCAGCAGTACGGACAGGCTTGGTAACACCATATATTTT
CASSTDRLGNTIYF
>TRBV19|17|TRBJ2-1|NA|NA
TGTGCCAGTAGTATGGTCCGCAGGGGCCGATCGTCAAATGAGCAGTTCTTC
CASSMVRRGRSSNEQFF
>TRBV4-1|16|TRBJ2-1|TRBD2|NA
TGCGCCAGCAGCCAATGGAGCGGGGGGCCGGGTAATGAGCAGTTCTTC
CASSQWSGGPGNEQFF
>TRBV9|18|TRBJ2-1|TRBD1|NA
TGTGCCAGCAGTGAAGGGCCCTCGACGGGACAGGGCACGAATGAGCAGTTCTTC
CASSEGPSTGQGTNEQFF
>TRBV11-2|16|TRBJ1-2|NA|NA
TGTGCCAGCAGCTCGGACGCCGGATGGGGCCACTATGGCTACACCTTC
CASSSDAGWGHYGYTF
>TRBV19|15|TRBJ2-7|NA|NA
TGTGCCAGTAGTATAGTTCGGGATTTGGCCTACGAGCAGTACTTC
CASSIVRDLAYEQYF
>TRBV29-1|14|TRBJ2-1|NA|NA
TGCAGCGTTGAGTCTGGGGAGCGATACAATGAGCAGTTCTTC
CSVESGERYNEQFF